This TCR beta chain was recovered during a study of CD8 T cells in Susac syndrome. The V and J ends lost 8 bases and 11 bases respectively, with 19 bases between them. The germline V gene encodes CDR1 ENHRY and CDR2 SYGVKD. CDR3 size: 14 residues. TCR beta sequences were obtained from blood CD8+ and CD4+ T cells. Fulfillment of recently defined diagnostic criteria for definite or probable disease was shown by the patients with Susac syndrome. Negative magnetic isolation gave CD8+ and CD4+ cells; FACS enriched CD8+ TEMRA. RNA totalling roughly 0.5 to 1 ug underwent reverse transcription with random hexamers. Amplification of TCR beta CDR3 across 54 Vbeta and 13 Jbeta was performed with immunoSEQ multiplex PCR. Each CDR3 protein is one row after TCRdb ran MiXCR on the immunoSEQ multiplex PCR reads. Among around 180,000 distinct CDR3 sequences listed, 85% to 95% were seen once.

J is TRBJ1-6 and V is TRBV10-3; perhaps TRBD1 as D (5 bases). This TCR was recovered from a human donor with Susac syndrome. Sequencing used CD4+ T cells from PBMCs. The CDR3 DNA follows: TGTGCCATCGGGCGGGAGACGAAGGGACCACCCCTCCACTTT. Its translation is CAIGRETKGPPLHF.